These T cell receptor beta chains were read from a single sample in a study of blood T cell repertoires in COVID-19. Measured with immunoSEQ multiplex PCR; TCRdb has only the in-frame clones, and not every one. The sample lists around 110,000 clones, around 80% occurring once. Sequenced material: peripheral blood. Receptor source: a woman aged 55-69 years with acute or convalescent COVID-19. The CDR3 runs from the conserved cysteine through the conserved F or W. Each record gives: V gene, J gene, D gene, clone size, CDR3 protein, CDR3 DNA. A D gene is named only where the DNA matches it firmly. Only part of the rows carry a size: once, few, many, or a class if the clone is expanded.

>TRBV11-2|TRBJ2-5|-|-
CASSPKGTQQETQYF
TGTGCCAGCAGCCCAAAGGGGACACAGCAAGAGACCCAGTACTTC
>TRBV19|TRBJ2-5|-|-
CASRYSGETQYF
TGTGCCAGTAGGTACAGTGGGGAGACCCAGTACTTC
>TRBV19|TRBJ2-7|TRBD2|-
CASSMGLAGLTYEQYF
TGTGCCAGTAGCATGGGACTAGCGGGGTTAACCTACGAGCAGTACTTC
>TRBV5-1|TRBJ2-1|-|-
CASSLDSYNEQFF
TGCGCCAGCAGCCTCGACAGCTACAATGAGCAGTTCTTC
>TRBV28|TRBJ2-1|TRBD2|-
CVSRAGAGEQFF
TGTGTCAGCCGAGCGGGAGCGGGGGAGCAGTTCTTC
>TRBV9|TRBJ2-1|-|-
CASSVSGGGRANNEQFF
TGTGCCAGCAGCGTCTCAGGGGGCGGGAGGGCGAACAATGAGCAGTTCTTC
>TRBV5-4|TRBJ2-5|TRBD2|-
CASSIYGGARETQYF
TGTGCCAGCAGCATCTACGGGGGGGCCAGGGAGACCCAGTACTTC
>TRBV29-1|TRBJ2-1|TRBD2|once
CSVGGLAGHEQFF
TGCAGCGTTGGAGGACTAGCGGGACATGAGCAGTTCTTC
>TRBV11-3|TRBJ2-7|-|-
CASSQGQGSRASYEQYF
TGTGCCAGCAGCCAGGGGCAGGGGAGCCGGGCTTCCTACGAGCAGTACTTC
>TRBV7-2|TRBJ2-2|TRBD1|-
CASSLNRGLGTGELFF
TGTGCCAGCAGCTTAAACAGGGGGCTGGGCACCGGGGAGCTGTTTTTT
>TRBV9|TRBJ1-5|-|-
CASSTGAGSNQPQHF
TGTGCCAGCAGCACCGGGGCGGGGAGCAATCAGCCCCAGCATTTT